Many counts were recorded for the clone carrying this TCR beta chain. The V and J ends lost 4 bases and 10 bases respectively, with 5 bases between them. There are 10 residues in the CDR3. Germline CDR1 is SNHLY and CDR2 is FYNNEI. This sample stems from a study of regulatory T cells in long-lasting Graves disease. Arm-PCR of CDR3 regions and iRepertoire HTBI primers were used to build TCR beta libraries. TCRdb re-called the multiplex PCR reads through MiXCR, storing one row per CDR3 protein. The sample contains 350,000 to 450,000 distinct CDR3 sequences, under 15% of which appear only once. Described time point: newly diagnosed GD, antithyroid drugs for less than 3 months. The TCR library was made from RNA that had been extracted from PBMCs in TRIzol. These data were also filed under a second study, of T cells in Graves' hyperthyroidism and ophthalmopathy. As reported in that work: Among clonotypes expanded in thyroid above 0.001, most were also found in blood.

This receptor was taken from a woman aged 25 to 39 with Graves disease. Sequencing was performed on peripheral blood mononuclear cells (PBMCs), taken at new diagnosis, from a patient treated with antithyroid drugs. This chain uses TRBV2 with TRBJ2-1, with D unclear. CDR3 residues: CASSGVEQFF. The CDR3 DNA reads TGTGCCAGCAGTGGGGTAGAGCAGTTCTTC.